These 18 T cell receptor beta chains share one sample of origin, sequenced in a study of shared clonotypes between healthy human individuals. Method: immunoSEQ multiplex PCR; TCRdb's copy keeps in-frame clones and lacks some. In the table there are roughly 2.5 million clones, 90% to 95% of which are singletons. The sample was naive CD4+ T cells sorted from blood. Documented subset: CD45RA+ positively selected. These receptors originate from a man younger than 35 in good health.

Of note for this clone: Other DNA sequences in this specimen translate into the identical CDR3. The rearrangement links TRBV10-3 to TRBJ1-3; D remains ambiguous. The CDR3 contains 12 residues. The germline CDR1 and CDR2 sequences are ENHRY and SYGVKD. Trimming shortened V by 2 bases and J by 7 bases, and 6 bases separated the two germline ends. CDR3 nucleotides: TGTGCCATCAGTGAGGGCGGGAACACCATATATTTT. Its protein product is CAISEGGNTIYF.

V is TRBV7-9 and J is TRBJ2-7; TRBD2 aligns across 7 bases. Germline values: CDR1 SEHNR, CDR2 FQNEAQ (reference sequence). The CDR3 has 15 residues. J gave up 0 bases and V 5 bases, and 7 bases lay outside the gene matches. CDR3 sequence (DNA): TGTGCCAGCAGCCTTCTAGCGGCGCTCTCCTACGAGCAGTACTTC. Translation: CASSLLAALSYEQYF. Using reference TRBV7-9 and TRBJ2-7 for the parts outside the CDR3, the full variable domain is DTGVSQNPRHKITKRGQNVTFRCDPISEHNRLYWYRQTLGQGPEFLTYFQNEAQLEKSRLLSDRFSAERPKGSFSTLEIQRTEQGDSAMYLCASSLLAALSYEQYFGPGTRLTVT.

A remark on this clone: An end of the junction differs from the germline gene, which may be a read error. This chain joins TRBV7-7 and TRBJ2-3, with D maybe TRBD1 (6 bases). This CDR3 is 15 amino acids long. Germline CDR1 and CDR2: SSHAT and FNYEAQ (reference sequence). The CDR3 loop reads CASSSGTSHTDTQYF. CDR3 DNA sequence: TGTGCTAGCAGCTCCGGGACATCTCACACAGATACGCAGTATTTT.

This chain uses TRBV10-3 with TRBJ2-5; D gene unclear. The J call may be wrong; the DNA end is better matched by TRBJ2-7. Germline V gene lookup returns CDR1 ENHRY and CDR2 SYGVKD. The CDR3 length is 12 residues. As DNA, the CDR3 is TGTGCCATCAGTGAGTCAGGAAGCGAGCAGTACTTC. It yields the protein CAISESGSEQYF.

Of note for this clone: Other DNA sequences within the sample encode an identical CDR3. The chain joins TRBV18 to TRBJ2-7, with 8 bases aligning to TRBD1. V lost 6 bases and J lost 3; bases outside the gene matches: 4. This CDR3 has 13 amino acids. Germline V gene lookup returns CDR1 KGHSH and CDR2 LQKENI. CDR3 in amino acids: CASSRDRGYEQYF. CDR3 bases: TGTGCCAGCTCTCGAGACAGGGGCTACGAGCAGTACTTC.

The V call is TRBV2, the J call TRBJ2-3, with TRBD2 identical over 8 bases. The CDR3 sequence is 15 residues long. Germline CDR1 is SNHLY and CDR2 is FYNNEI. The V gene end was trimmed by 8 bases and the J gene end by 2 bases; junction bases not matched to a gene: 9. The CDR3 DNA is TGTGCCAGCGAGATCGGGGGGGCCTACACAGATACGCAGTATTTT. Encoded protein: CASEIGGAYTDTQYF.

The chain combines TRBV6-6 with TRBJ2-1, with TRBD2 as a possible D gene (6 bases). The CDR3 runs to 14 residues. V was shortened by 2 bases and J by 4 bases, with 9 bases between the two germline ends. Germline values: CDR1 MNHNY, CDR2 SVGAGI (reference sequence). This chain's CDR3 is CASSYGGEYNEQFF. The CDR3 region has the DNA TGTGCCAGCAGTTACGGAGGGGAATACAATGAGCAGTTCTTC.

This chain connects TRBV1 to TRBJ2-5; TRBD2 is the table's D call, not checked against the DNA. TRBV1 is a recognized pseudogene. CDR3 size: 17 residues. The CDR3 bases are TGCACCAGCAGCCTAATCCCCACTAGCGGGGGTCCCAGGAGCCAGTACTTC. Its translation: CTSSLIPTSGGPRSQYF.

The rearrangement joins TRBV5-1 to TRBJ2-1; 10 nucleotides match TRBD1. The CDR3 has 15 amino acids. Germline CDR1 and CDR2: SGHRS and YFSETQ. With 4 bases clipped from V and 3 bases from J, the junction kept 4 bases outside the gene matches. CDR3 DNA sequence: TGCGCCAGCAGCCCCGGACAGGGGGGCTACAATGAGCAGTTCTTC. This sequence encodes CASSPGQGGYNEQFF.

This chain joins TRBV5-1 and TRBJ1-1; D remains unclear. The CDR3 has 10 amino acids. V was shortened by 7 bases and J by 7 bases, with 8 bases between the two germline ends. CDR1 is SGHRS, CDR2 YFSETQ, per germline. The CDR3: CASVLGEAFF. The DNA of the CDR3 is TGCGCCAGCGTACTGGGTGAAGCTTTCTTT.

The chain uses TRBV7-2 and TRBJ1-6, with 7 bases aligning to TRBD1. Germline CDR1 and CDR2: SGHTA and FQGNSA. The CDR3 contains 17 residues. The V and J ends lost 4 bases and 0 bases, in that order; junction bases with no gene match: 6. CDR3 amino acids: CASSSSTGISYNSPLHF. CDR3 in DNA: TGTGCCAGCAGCTCCTCGACAGGGATCTCCTATAATTCACCCCTCCACTTT.

The chain carries TRBV11-2 and TRBJ1-1; D call uncertain. Germline-derived CDR1 and CDR2 are SGHAT and FQNNGV. The CDR3 sequence is 17 residues long. V lost 1 base, J lost 0 bases, and 15 bases lay in between. The CDR3 sequence: CASSLGQVHSMNTEAFF. In DNA form, the CDR3 reads TGTGCCAGCAGCTTAGGTCAGGTCCATTCAATGAACACTGAAGCTTTCTTT. The full variable domain, its missing parts supplied by reference TRBV11-2 and TRBJ1-1, is EAGVAQSPRYKIIEKRQSVAFWCNPISGHATLYWYQQILGQGPKLLIQFQNNGVVDDSQLPKDRFSAERLKGVDSTLKIQPAKLEDSAVYLCASSLGQVHSMNTEAFFGQGTRLTVV.

The rearrangement links TRBV14 to TRBJ2-1; 11 bases map to TRBD2. V trimming: 0 bases; J trimming: 15 bases; junction bases outside the gene matches: 10. Germline V lookup: CDR1 SGHDN, CDR2 FVKESK. CDR3 length equals 15 residues. CDR3 nucleotides: TGTGCCAGCAGCCAAGAAGGCCTAGCGGGGGGTACGCGGTTCTTC. Protein: CASSQEGLAGGTRFF.

This clone has a single count. For the CDR3, the DNA is TGTGCCTGGAGGGGTTCGTGGGAAGCTTTCTTT. Protein sequence: CAWRGSWEAFF. The genes are TRBV30 and TRBJ1-1; D remains ambiguous. The CDR3 is 11 amino acids. V lost 3 bases and J lost 8, with 10 bases in between. In germline, CDR1 is GTSNPN, CDR2 SVGIG (reference sequence).

The chain has TRBV25-1 and TRBJ2-7; tentatively, D is TRBD2 (5 bases). The CDR3 consists of 14 residues. Trimming stripped 1 base from V and 2 bases from J, with 9 bases between. CDR1 is MGHDK and CDR2 is SYGVNS in the germline V gene. CDR3 amino acids: CASSESKTTYEQYF. The CDR3 region has the DNA TGTGCCAGCAGTGAATCAAAGACTACCTACGAGCAGTACTTC.

The chain recombines TRBV4-2 with TRBJ1-4; 10 bases match TRBD1. V dropped 5 bases and J dropped 6; count of bases not matched to a gene: 6. CDR3 length: 15 amino acids. CDR1 and CDR2 (germline): LGHNA, YNFKEQ. The CDR3 sequence: CASSSSGTGDEKLFF. CDR3 bases: TGTGCCAGCAGCTCGAGCGGGACAGGGGATGAAAAACTGTTTTTT.

The rearrangement uses TRBV2 and TRBJ1-2; D is perhaps TRBD1 (5 bases). V lost 8 bases and J 4 bases, leaving 14 bases between the germline ends. The CDR3 extends over 13 amino acids. Germline CDR1 reads SNHLY; CDR2 reads FYNNEI. CDR3 coding DNA: TGTGCCAGCCCCGTGGGGCTGGGCTATGGCTACACCTTC. Encoded protein: CASPVGLGYGYTF. Combining the CDR3 with reference TRBV2 and TRBJ1-2 gives the whole variable domain EPEVTQTPSHQVTQMGQEVILRCVPISNHLYFYWYRQILGQKVEFLVSFYNNEISEKSEIFDDQFSVERPDGSNFTLKIRSTKLEDSAMYFCASPVGLGYGYTFGSGTRLTVV.

CDR3 in DNA: TGTGCCAGCAGCAACAGGGGGTCCACCTACGAGCAGTACTTC. Its protein is CASSNRGSTYEQYF. The rearrangement links TRBV6-5 to TRBJ2-7, with 8 bases lining up with TRBD1. V shed 6 bases, J shed 2 bases, and the junction held 6 bases outside the gene matches. Germline V gene sequence: CDR1 MNHEY, CDR2 SVGAGI. This CDR3 has 14 residues.